Described below is a single T cell receptor (beta chain) sequence and its context. What it binds is not known. This specimen includes other DNA sequences encoding the same CDR3. The entry originates in a study of shared clonotypes between healthy human individuals. Sequencing used immunoSEQ multiplex PCR; TCRdb keeps in-frame clones, though not all of them. Among 2 million to 2.5 million clones listed, approximately 95% were seen once. Germline CDR1 is DFQATT and CDR2 is SNEGSKA (reference sequence). The CDR3 is 11 amino acids. V lost 1 base and J 3 bases, leaving 3 bases between the germline ends. The study's findings and limits: Naive subsets, compared against memory subsets, generally had larger estimated richness values. Rarefaction exposed incomplete sorted-subset sequencing despite large depth.

Sequenced material: naive CD4+ T cells from PBMCs. This sample's subset: CD45RA+ positively selected. The V and J genes are TRBV20-1 and TRBJ1-2; D call uncertain. This TCR was recovered from a man between 18 and 29 years old in good health. Some clones in this sample may be carry-over from other donors' samples. The CDR3 loop reads CSARADYGYTF. The CDR3 DNA reads as TGCAGTGCTAGAGCAGACTATGGCTACACCTTC.